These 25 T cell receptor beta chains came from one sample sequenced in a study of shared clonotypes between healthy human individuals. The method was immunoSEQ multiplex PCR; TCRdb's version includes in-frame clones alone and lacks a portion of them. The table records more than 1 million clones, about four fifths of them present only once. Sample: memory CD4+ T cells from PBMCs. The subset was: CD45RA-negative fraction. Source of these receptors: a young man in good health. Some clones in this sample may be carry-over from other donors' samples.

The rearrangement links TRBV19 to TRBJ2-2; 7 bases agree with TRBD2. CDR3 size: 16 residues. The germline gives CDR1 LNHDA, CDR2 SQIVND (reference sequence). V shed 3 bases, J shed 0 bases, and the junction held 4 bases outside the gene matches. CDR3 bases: TGTGCCAGTAGTATTCCTAGCGGCACGAACACCGGGGAGCTGTTTTTT. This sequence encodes CASSIPSGTNTGELFF.

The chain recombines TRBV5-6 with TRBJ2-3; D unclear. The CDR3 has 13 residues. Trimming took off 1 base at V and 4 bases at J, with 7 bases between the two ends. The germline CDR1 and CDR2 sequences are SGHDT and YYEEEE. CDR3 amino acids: CASSLIRADTQYF. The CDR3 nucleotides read TGTGCCAGCAGCTTGATTCGGGCAGATACGCAGTATTTT.

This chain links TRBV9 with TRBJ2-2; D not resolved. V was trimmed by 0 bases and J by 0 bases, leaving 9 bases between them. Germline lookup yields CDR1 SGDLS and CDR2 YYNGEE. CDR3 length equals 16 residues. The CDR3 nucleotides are TGTGCCAGCAGCGTAGGACAATACGCGAACACCGGGGAGCTGTTTTTT. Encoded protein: CASSVGQYANTGELFF.

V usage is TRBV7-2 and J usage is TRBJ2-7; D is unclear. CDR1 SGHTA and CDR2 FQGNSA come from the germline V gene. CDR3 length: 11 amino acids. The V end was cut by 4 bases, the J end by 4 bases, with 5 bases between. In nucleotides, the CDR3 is TGTGCCAGCAGCTCGGTATACGAGCAGTACTTC. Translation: CASSSVYEQYF.

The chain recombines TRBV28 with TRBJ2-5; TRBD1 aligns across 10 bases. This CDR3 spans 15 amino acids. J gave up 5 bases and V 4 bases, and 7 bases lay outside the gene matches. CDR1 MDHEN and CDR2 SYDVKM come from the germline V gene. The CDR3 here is CASSSPGTGDETQYF. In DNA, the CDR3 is TGTGCCAGCAGTTCTCCTGGGACAGGGGATGAGACCCAGTACTTC.

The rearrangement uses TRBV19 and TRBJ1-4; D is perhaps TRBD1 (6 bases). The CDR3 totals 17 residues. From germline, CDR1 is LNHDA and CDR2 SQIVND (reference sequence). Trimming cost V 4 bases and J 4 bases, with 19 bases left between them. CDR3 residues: CASSSKQGRRGNEKLFF. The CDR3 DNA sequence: TGTGCCAGTAGTAGCAAACAGGGAAGAAGAGGTAATGAAAAACTGTTTTTT.

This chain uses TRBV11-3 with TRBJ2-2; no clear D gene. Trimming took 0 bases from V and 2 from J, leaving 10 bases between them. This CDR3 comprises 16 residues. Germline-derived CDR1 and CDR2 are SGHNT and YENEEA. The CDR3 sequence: CASSLEFAVNTGELFF. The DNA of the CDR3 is TGTGCCAGCAGCTTAGAGTTTGCAGTTAACACCGGGGAGCTGTTTTTT.

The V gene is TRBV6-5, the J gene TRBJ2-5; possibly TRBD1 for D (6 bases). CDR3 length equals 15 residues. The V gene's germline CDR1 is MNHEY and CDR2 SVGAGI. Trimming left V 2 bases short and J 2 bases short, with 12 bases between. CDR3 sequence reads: CASSYPTGEQETQYF. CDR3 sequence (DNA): TGTGCCAGCAGTTACCCGACAGGTGAACAAGAGACCCAGTACTTC.

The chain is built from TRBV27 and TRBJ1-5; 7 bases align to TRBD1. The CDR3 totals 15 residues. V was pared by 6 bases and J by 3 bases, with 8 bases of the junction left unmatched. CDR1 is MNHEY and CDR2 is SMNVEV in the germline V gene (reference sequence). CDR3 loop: CASRPGQRINQPQHF. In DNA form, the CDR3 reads TGTGCCAGCAGACCGGGACAGAGGATCAATCAGCCCCAGCATTTT.

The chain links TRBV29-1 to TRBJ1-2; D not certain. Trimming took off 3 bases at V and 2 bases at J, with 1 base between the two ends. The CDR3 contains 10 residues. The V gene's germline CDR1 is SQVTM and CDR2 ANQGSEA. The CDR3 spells CSVDNYGYTF. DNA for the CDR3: TGCAGCGTTGACAACTATGGCTACACCTTC.

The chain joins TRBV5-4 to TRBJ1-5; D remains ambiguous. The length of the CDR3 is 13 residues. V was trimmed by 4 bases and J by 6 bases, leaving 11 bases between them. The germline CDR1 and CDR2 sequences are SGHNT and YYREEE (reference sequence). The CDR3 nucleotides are TGTGCCAGCAGCATGCAACTCGGTCAGCCCCAGCATTTT. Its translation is CASSMQLGQPQHF.

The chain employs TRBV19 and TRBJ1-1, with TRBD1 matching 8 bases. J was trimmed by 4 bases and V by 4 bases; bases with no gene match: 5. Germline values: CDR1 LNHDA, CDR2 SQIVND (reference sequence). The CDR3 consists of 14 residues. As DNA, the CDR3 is TGTGCCAGTAGTAGACAGGGGAGACCCACTGAAGCTTTCTTT. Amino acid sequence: CASSRQGRPTEAFF. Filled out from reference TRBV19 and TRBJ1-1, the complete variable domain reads DGGITQSPKYLFRKEGQNVTLSCEQNLNHDAMYWYRQDPGQGLRLIYYSQIVNDFQKGDIAEGYSVSREKKESFPLTVTSAQKNPTAFYLCASSRQGRPTEAFFGQGTRLTVV.

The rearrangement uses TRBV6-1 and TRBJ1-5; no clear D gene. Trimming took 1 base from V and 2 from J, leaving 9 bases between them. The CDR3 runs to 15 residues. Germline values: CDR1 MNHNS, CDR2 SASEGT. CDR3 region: CASSEVGGRNQPQHF. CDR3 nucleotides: TGTGCCAGCAGTGAAGTCGGAGGACGCAATCAGCCCCAGCATTTT.

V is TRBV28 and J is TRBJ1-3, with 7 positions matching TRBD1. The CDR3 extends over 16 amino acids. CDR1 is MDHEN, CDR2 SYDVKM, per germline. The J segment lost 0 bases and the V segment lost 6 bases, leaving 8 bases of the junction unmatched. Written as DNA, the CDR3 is TGTGCCAGCAGCACGAGAAAGGGGGCCTCTGGAAACACCATATATTTT. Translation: CASSTRKGASGNTIYF.

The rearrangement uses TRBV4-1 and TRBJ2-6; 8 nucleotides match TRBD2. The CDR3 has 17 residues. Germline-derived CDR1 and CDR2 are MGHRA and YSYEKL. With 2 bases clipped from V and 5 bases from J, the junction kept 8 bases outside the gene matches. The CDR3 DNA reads TGCGCCAGCAGCCAATCCAGCGGGAGTCAGAGGGCCAACGTCCTGACTTTC. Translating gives CASSQSSGSQRANVLTF.

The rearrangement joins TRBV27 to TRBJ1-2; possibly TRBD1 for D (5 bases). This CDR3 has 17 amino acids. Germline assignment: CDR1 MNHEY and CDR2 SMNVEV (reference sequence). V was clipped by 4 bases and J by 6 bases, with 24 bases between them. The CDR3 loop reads CASSSRTAQGVSDGYTF. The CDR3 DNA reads TGTGCCAGCAGTTCCCGCACCGCCCAGGGCGTATCGGATGGCTACACCTTC.

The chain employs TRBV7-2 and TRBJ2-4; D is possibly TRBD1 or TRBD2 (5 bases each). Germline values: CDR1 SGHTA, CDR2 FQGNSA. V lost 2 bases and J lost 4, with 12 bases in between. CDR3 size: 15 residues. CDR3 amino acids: CASSLPRDGKNIQYF. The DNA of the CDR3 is TGTGCCAGCAGCTTACCTAGGGACGGGAAAAACATTCAGTACTTC.

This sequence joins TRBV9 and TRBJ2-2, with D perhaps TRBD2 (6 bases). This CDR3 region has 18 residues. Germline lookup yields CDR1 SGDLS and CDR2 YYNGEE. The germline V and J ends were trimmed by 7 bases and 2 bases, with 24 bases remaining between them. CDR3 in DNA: TGTGCCAGCGGAAACAAAAAGACGCTAGCGCTTAACACCGGGGAGCTGTTTTTT. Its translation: CASGNKKTLALNTGELFF.

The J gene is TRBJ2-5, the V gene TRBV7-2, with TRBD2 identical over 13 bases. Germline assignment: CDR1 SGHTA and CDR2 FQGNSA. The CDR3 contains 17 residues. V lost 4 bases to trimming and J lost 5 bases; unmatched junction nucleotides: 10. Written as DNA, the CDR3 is TGTGCCAGCAGCTACGGACTAGCGGGGGCGGAGAGGGAGACCCAGTACTTC. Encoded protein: CASSYGLAGAERETQYF.

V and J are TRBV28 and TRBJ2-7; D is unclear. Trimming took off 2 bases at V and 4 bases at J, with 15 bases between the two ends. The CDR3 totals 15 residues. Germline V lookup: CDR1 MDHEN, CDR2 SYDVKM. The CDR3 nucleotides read TGTGCCAGCAGTTTAGGACGGACCGGCCTATACGAGCAGTACTTC. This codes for CASSLGRTGLYEQYF.

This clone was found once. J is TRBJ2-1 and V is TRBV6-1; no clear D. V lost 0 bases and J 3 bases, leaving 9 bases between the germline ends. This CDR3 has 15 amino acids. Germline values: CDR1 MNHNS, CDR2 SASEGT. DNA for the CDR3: TGTGCCAGCAGTGAAGCGAGCGTCAGCTACAATGAGCAGTTCTTC. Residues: CASSEASVSYNEQFF.

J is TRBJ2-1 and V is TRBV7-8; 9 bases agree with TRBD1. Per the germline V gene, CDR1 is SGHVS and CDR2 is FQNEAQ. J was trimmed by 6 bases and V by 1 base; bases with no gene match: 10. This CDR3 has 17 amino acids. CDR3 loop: CASSLEFGTGYPNEQFF. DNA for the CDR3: TGTGCCAGCAGCTTAGAGTTCGGGACAGGGTACCCCAATGAGCAGTTCTTC.

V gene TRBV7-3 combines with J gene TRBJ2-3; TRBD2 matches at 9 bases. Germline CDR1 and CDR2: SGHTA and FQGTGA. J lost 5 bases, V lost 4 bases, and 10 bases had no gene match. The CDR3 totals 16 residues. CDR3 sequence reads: CASSSSAGLARDTQYF. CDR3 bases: TGTGCCAGCAGCTCCAGTGCCGGACTAGCGCGAGATACGCAGTATTTT.

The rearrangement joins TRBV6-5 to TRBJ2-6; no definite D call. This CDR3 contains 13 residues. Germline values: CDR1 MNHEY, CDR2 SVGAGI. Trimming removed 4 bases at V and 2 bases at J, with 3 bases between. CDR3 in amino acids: CASSFPGANVLTF. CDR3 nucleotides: TGTGCCAGCAGTTTCCCTGGGGCCAACGTCCTGACTTTC.

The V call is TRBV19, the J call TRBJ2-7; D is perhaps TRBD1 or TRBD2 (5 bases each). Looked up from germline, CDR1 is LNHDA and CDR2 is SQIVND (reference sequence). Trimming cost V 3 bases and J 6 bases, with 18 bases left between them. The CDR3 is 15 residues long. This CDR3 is CASSMGDGRPIEQYF. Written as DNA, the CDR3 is TGTGCCAGTAGTATGGGGGACGGAAGACCGATCGAGCAGTACTTC.